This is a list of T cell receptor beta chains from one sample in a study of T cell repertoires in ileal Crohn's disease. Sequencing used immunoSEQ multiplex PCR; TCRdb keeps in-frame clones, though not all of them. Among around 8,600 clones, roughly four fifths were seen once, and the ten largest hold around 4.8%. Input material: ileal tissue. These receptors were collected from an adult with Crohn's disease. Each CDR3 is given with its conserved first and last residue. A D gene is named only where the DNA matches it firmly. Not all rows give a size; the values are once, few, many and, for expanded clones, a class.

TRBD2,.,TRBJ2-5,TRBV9,CASSVGTSGNPGETQYF,TGTGCCAGCAGCGTTGGGACTAGCGGGAACCCGGGGGAGACCCAGTACTTC
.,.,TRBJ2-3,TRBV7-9,CASSPGLGSDTQYF,TGTGCCAGCAGCCCGGGACTTGGGTCTGATACGCAGTATTTT
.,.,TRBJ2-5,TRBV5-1,CASSLDVYPGETQYF,TGCGCCAGCAGCTTGGACGTTTACCCGGGGGAGACCCAGTACTTC
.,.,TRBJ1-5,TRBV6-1,CASRGLDNQPQHF,TGTGCCAGCAGGGGGCTTGACAATCAGCCCCAGCATTTT
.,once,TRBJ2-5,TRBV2,CASSVQETQYF,TGTGCCAGCAGCGTACAAGAGACCCAGTACTTC
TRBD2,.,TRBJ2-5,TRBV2,CASRAGGPGTQYF,TGTGCCAGCAGAGCGGGGGGGCCCGGGACCCAGTACTTC
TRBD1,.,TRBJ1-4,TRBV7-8,CASSGRQGANEKLFF,TGTGCCAGCAGCGGGCGACAGGGGGCGAATGAAAAACTGTTTTTT
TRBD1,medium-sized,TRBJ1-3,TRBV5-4,CASRDLSGRGQENTIYF,TGTGCCAGCAGAGATTTATCGGGCAGGGGGCAGGAAAACACCATATATTTT
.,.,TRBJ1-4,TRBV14,CASSLKARGAEKLFF,TGTGCCAGCAGCCTCAAGGCCAGGGGTGCCGAAAAACTGTTTTTT
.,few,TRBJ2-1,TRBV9,CASSVGIAAYNEQFF,TGTGCCAGCAGCGTAGGGATAGCGGCATACAATGAGCAGTTCTTC
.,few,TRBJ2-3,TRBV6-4,CASSEGDETDTQYF,TGTGCCAGCAGTGAGGGAGATGAGACAGATACGCAGTATTTT
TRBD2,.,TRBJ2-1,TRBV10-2,CASSGTSGINEQFF,TGCGCCAGCAGCGGGACTAGCGGGATAAATGAGCAGTTCTTC
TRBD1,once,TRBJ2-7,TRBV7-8,CASRPTGGMEYF,TGTGCCAGCAGACCAACAGGGGGCATGGAGTACTTC
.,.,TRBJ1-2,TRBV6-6,CASSTLEKRQAHGYTF,TGTGCCAGCAGCACCCTGGAGAAGCGACAGGCCCATGGCTACACCTTC
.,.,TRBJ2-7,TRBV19,CASSMKGLVYEQYF,TGTGCCAGTAGTATGAAGGGGCTTGTCTACGAGCAGTACTTC
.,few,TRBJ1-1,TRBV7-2,CASSATGGRGTEAFF,TGTGCCAGCAGCGCCACCGGGGGGAGAGGAACTGAAGCTTTCTTT
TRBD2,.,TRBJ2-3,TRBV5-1,CASRRSGGSTDTQYF,TGCGCCAGCAGGCGTAGCGGGGGGAGCACAGATACGCAGTATTTT
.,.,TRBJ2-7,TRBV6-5,CASSYSPFLEQYF,TGTGCCAGCAGTTACTCCCCCTTCCTCGAGCAGTACTTC
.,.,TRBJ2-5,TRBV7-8,CASARGLGETQYF,TGTGCCAGCGCCAGGGGTTTGGGAGAGACCCAGTACTTC
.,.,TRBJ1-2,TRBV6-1,CASSAGTTANYGYTF,TGTGCCAGCAGTGCCGGGACTACGGCTAACTATGGCTACACCTTC
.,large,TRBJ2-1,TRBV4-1,CASSQKGGVSSYNEQFF,TGCGCCAGCAGCCAAAAGGGCGGGGTGAGCTCCTACAATGAGCAGTTCTTC
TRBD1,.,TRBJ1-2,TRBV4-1,CASSLQGTYGYTF,TGCGCCAGCAGCCTACAGGGGACCTATGGCTACACCTTC
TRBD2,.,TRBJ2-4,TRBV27,CASSGGGVENIQYF,TGTGCATCCAGCGGGGGTGGGGTAGAAAACATTCAGTACTTC
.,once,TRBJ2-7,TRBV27,CASSQGSSYEQYF,TGTGCCAGCAGCCAAGGGAGCTCCTACGAGCAGTACTTC
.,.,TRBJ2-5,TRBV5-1,CASSGTGPGLAQTQYF,TGCGCCAGCAGTGGGACAGGGCCCGGACTAGCACAGACCCAGTACTTC
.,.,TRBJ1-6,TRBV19,CASSVQGNNSPLHF,TGTGCCAGTAGTGTCCAGGGGAATAATTCACCCCTCCACTTT
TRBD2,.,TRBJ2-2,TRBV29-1,CSVRLAGGTGELFF,TGCAGCGTCCGGCTAGCGGGAGGGACCGGGGAGCTGTTTTTT
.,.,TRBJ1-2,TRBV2,CASSYRDPYGYTF,TGTGCCAGCAGTTACAGGGACCCCTATGGCTACACCTTC
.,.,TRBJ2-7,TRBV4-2,CASSQERSSGAYEQYF,TGTGCCAGCAGCCAAGAACGGAGCTCAGGGGCCTACGAGCAGTACTTC
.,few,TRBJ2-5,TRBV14,CASSPLHNEAPRTQYF,TGTGCCAGCAGCCCCCTACATAACGAGGCCCCTAGGACCCAGTACTTC
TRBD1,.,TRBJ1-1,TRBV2,CASSSGGTGALNTEAFF,TGTGCCAGCAGTTCAGGCGGGACAGGGGCCCTGAACACTGAAGCTTTCTTT
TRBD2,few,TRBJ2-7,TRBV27,CASRTGGYEQYF,TGTGCCAGCCGTACGGGAGGCTACGAGCAGTACTTC
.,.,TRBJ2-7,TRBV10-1,CASSESVTGYEQYF,TGCGCCAGCAGTGAGTCGGTAACAGGGTATGAGCAGTACTTC
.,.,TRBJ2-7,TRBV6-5,CASSYKQVGQPYEQYF,TGTGCCAGCAGTTACAAACAGGTCGGACAGCCCTACGAGCAGTACTTC
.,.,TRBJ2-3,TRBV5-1,CASTQGDSVGDTQYF,TGCGCCAGCACCCAGGGGGACTCGGTTGGAGATACGCAGTATTTT
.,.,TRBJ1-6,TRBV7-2,CASSPTGGRGSPLHF,TGTGCCAGCAGCCCGACAGGAGGTAGGGGATCACCCCTCCACTTT
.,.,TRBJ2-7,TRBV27,CASSGYRDSEQYF,TGTGCCAGCAGTGGATACAGGGATTCCGAGCAGTACTTC
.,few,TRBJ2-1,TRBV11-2,CASSLLLVGGAYNEQFF,TGTGCCAGCAGCTTACTCCTTGTGGGAGGTGCCTACAATGAGCAGTTCTTC
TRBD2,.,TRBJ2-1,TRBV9,CASSPRLAGAYNEQFF,TGTGCCAGCAGCCCAAGACTAGCGGGGGCCTACAATGAGCAGTTCTTC
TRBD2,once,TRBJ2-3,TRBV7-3,CASSLGLAGRDTDTQYF,TGTGCCAGCAGCCTGGGACTAGCGGGGAGGGACACAGATACGCAGTATTTT
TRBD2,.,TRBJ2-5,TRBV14,CASSQDRGGSAGTQYF,TGTGCCAGCAGCCAAGATCGCGGGGGGTCCGCGGGGACCCAGTACTTC
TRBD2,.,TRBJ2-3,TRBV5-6,CASSLIKLAGPDTQYF,TGTGCCAGCAGCTTGATTAAACTAGCGGGACCAGATACGCAGTATTTT
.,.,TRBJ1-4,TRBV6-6,CASSYGSSNEKLFF,TGTGCCAGCAGTTACGGGAGCTCCAATGAAAAACTGTTTTTT
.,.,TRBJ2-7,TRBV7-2,CASSLLYSSYEQYF,TGTGCCAGCAGCTTATTATATAGCTCCTACGAGCAGTACTTC
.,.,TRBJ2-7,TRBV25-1,CASSRETGSTYEQYF,TGTGCCAGCAGTCGAGAAACAGGGTCCACCTACGAGCAGTACTTC
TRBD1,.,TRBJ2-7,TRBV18,CASSPLGQGPPKTGEQYF,TGTGCCAGCTCACCACTAGGACAGGGACCCCCTAAGACCGGTGAGCAGTACTTC
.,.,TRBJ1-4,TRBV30,CAWSVGTWDEKLFF,TGTGCCTGGAGTGTAGGGACTTGGGATGAAAAACTGTTTTTT
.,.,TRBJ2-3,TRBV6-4,CASSERSSDGTQYF,TGTGCCAGCAGTGAAAGGTCTAGCGACGGTACGCAGTATTTT
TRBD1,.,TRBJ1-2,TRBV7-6,CASSPGQQTRGYTF,TGTGCCAGCAGCCCGGGACAGCAGACGAGGGGCTACACCTTC
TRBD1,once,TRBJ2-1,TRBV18,CASSPPGTGVNEQFF,TGTGCCAGCTCACCACCCGGGACAGGGGTGAATGAGCAGTTCTTC
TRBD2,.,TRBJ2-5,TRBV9,CASSVAGGQRETQYF,TGTGCCAGCAGCGTAGCGGGGGGTCAGAGGGAGACCCAGTACTTC
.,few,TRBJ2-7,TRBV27,CASEGPGVGEQYF,TGTGCCAGCGAAGGTCCGGGGGTTGGAGAGCAGTACTTC
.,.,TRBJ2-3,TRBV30,CAWSVGGAQGPQYF,TGTGCCTGGAGTGTAGGGGGGGCGCAGGGGCCGCAGTATTTT
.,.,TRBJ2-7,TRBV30,CAGGRQSYEQYF,TGTGCCGGAGGCCGGCAGTCCTACGAGCAGTACTTC
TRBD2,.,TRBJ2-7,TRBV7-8,CASSPSRGLAVSYEQYF,TGTGCCAGCAGCCCCTCACGGGGACTAGCGGTATCCTACGAGCAGTACTTC